This TCR beta chain came from a study of blood T cells in healthy people across ages. Trimming shortened V by 0 bases and J by 10 bases, and 8 bases separated the two germline ends. Germline CDR1 and CDR2: KGHSH and LQKENI. CDR3 length: 12 residues. This clonotype was recorded at least ten times. Through a sample-barcoded 5' primer and a J-beta primer mix, a second PCR was run for about 6 to 12 cycles. Via MiXCR, TCRdb re-called the 5' RACE reads, giving one row per CDR3 protein. The data hold about 650,000 distinct CDR3 sequences, with 32% observed a single time. No fewer than 6 micrograms of total RNA were isolated from every sample.

The receptor's source is a woman of 80 years or more in good health. Sequencing input: blood. The V and J genes are TRBV18 and TRBJ2-3, with D maybe TRBD2 (6 bases). The CDR3 DNA sequence: TGTGCCAGCTCACCACCCGGGGGAGCGCAGTATTTT. Translating it yields CASSPPGGAQYF.